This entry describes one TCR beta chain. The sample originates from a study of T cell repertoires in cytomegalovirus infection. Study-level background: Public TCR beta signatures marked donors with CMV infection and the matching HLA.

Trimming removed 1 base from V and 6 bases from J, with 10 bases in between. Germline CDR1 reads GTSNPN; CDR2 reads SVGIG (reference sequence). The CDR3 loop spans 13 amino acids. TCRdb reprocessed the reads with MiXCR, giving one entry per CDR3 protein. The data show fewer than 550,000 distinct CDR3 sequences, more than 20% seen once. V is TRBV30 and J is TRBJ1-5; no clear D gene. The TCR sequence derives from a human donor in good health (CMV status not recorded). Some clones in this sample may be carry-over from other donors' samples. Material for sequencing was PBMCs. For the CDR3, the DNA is TGTGCCTGGAGTGATGGGGATACTCAGCCCCAGCATTTT. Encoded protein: CAWSDGDTQPQHF.